Presented here are 22 T cell receptor beta chains from one specimen sequenced in a study of blood T cell repertoires in COVID-19. Clones were sequenced by immunoSEQ multiplex PCR, and TCRdb holds only the in-frame ones, with some missing. The profile covers about 19,000 clones, with roughly 89% appearing a single time and roughly 8.3% taken by the ten largest. Sequenced material: peripheral blood. Receptors were obtained from a human donor in a cohort sampled during active COVID-19. The donor label of this sample is uncertain.

The chain carries TRBV18 and TRBJ2-1, with 12 bases that match TRBD2. The length of the CDR3 is 16 residues. Germline V gene data show CDR1 as KGHSH and CDR2 as LQKENI. V lost 5 bases to trimming and J lost 9 bases; unmatched junction nucleotides: 11. DNA of the CDR3: TGTGCCAGCTCAAGCCCTAGCGGGAGGGCCAACGGTGAGCAGTTCTTC. It yields the protein CASSSPSGRANGEQFF. The variable domain in full, completed from reference TRBV18 and TRBJ2-1, reads NAGVMQNPRHLVRRRGQEARLRCSPMKGHSHVYWYRQLPEEGLKFMVYLQKENIIDESGMPKERFSAEFPKEGPSILRIQQVVRGDSAAYFCASSSPSGRANGEQFFGPGTRLTVL.

V is TRBV7-7 and J is TRBJ2-7; 8 nucleotides agree with TRBD1. From germline, CDR1 is SSHAT and CDR2 FNYEAQ (reference sequence). The CDR3 covers 16 residues. V gave up 4 bases and J gave up 1 base; unmatched junction bases: 9. CDR3 nucleotide sequence: TGTGCCAGCAGCTGGGGTTTTCGGGACAGGTCCTACGAGCAGTACTTC. It encodes CASSWGFRDRSYEQYF.

This chain links TRBV15 with TRBJ1-6; no definite D call. V shed 1 base and J shed 7 bases, with 11 bases lying between them. Germline V gene sequence: CDR1 LNHNV, CDR2 YYDKDF (reference sequence). The CDR3 covers 15 residues. The CDR3 loop is CATSRALGGNSPLHF. CDR3 DNA: TGTGCCACCAGCAGAGCTCTCGGAGGAAATTCACCCCTCCACTTT.

In this sample, this clone turned up once. The V gene is TRBV10-3, the J gene TRBJ1-4; 8 bases line up with TRBD1. Germline CDR1 and CDR2: ENHRY and SYGVKD. V gave up 8 bases and J gave up 6 bases; unmatched junction bases: 11. The CDR3 runs to 15 residues. CDR3 sequence reads: CAIRRGQGRDEKLFF. CDR3 nucleotides: TGTGCCATCCGCCGCGGACAGGGAAGAGATGAAAAACTGTTTTTT.

The V gene is TRBV6-4, the J gene TRBJ2-1; 10 nucleotides agree with TRBD2. This CDR3 spans 16 amino acids. Trimming cost V 2 bases and J 10 bases; bases outside gene matches: 11. Germline CDR1 and CDR2: MRHNA and SNTAGT. CDR3 in amino acids: CASSDPGASGSWEQFF. The CDR3 coding sequence is TGTGCCAGCAGTGACCCCGGGGCTAGCGGGAGTTGGGAGCAGTTCTTC.

The DNA of the CDR3 is TGTGCCAGCTCACGGACTAGCGGGGAGAATGAGCAGTTCTTC. It is translated as CASSRTSGENEQFF. This sequence joins TRBV18 and TRBJ2-1, with TRBD2 identical over 12 bases. CDR1 KGHSH and CDR2 LQKENI come from the germline V gene. J gave up 7 bases and V 4 bases, and 2 bases lay outside the gene matches. There are 14 residues in the CDR3.

This chain links TRBV6-5 with TRBJ1-6; no definite D call. CDR3 length equals 14 residues. Per the germline V gene, CDR1 is MNHEY and CDR2 is SVGAGI. Trimming pared 7 bases from V and 7 bases from J, leaving 14 bases between. DNA for the CDR3: TGTGCCAGCACGGCCTCACAGTTCAATTCACCCCTCCACTTT. It is translated as CASTASQFNSPLHF.

V gene TRBV5-1 combines with J gene TRBJ2-3; 9 positions match TRBD1. The V segment lost 0 bases and the J segment 5 bases; nucleotides outside the gene matches: 1. CDR3 length: 14 residues. The germline V gene encodes CDR1 SGHRS and CDR2 YFSETQ. The CDR3 coding sequence is TGCGCCAGCAGCTTGGGACAGGGGGGAGATACGCAGTATTTT. Translating gives CASSLGQGGDTQYF.

The chain joins TRBV19 to TRBJ1-2; TRBD1 agrees at 7 bases. The CDR3 runs 13 residues. V was pared by 11 bases and J by 4 bases, with 10 bases of the junction left unmatched. CDR1 is LNHDA and CDR2 is SQIVND in the germline V gene (reference sequence). The CDR3: CACSQGLLYGYTF. DNA for the CDR3: TGTGCCTGCTCACAGGGGCTTCTCTATGGCTACACCTTC.

The chain combines TRBV10-2 with TRBJ2-3; 7 bases map to TRBD2. Looked up from germline, CDR1 is WSHSY and CDR2 is SAAADI. This CDR3 comprises 16 residues. V dropped 6 bases and J dropped 3; count of bases not matched to a gene: 12. The CDR3 region has the DNA TGCGCCAGCAGGCACCGCCGCGGGAGTGGGACAGATACGCAGTATTTT. Amino acid sequence: CASRHRRGSGTDTQYF.

V is TRBV5-4 and J is TRBJ2-7; D ambiguous. The CDR3 has 11 residues. V lost 2 bases and J 7 bases, leaving 7 bases between the germline ends. In germline, CDR1 is SGHNT, CDR2 YYREEE (reference sequence). CDR3 in DNA: TGTGCCAGCAGCTTCCTACGTGAGCAGTACTTC. Its translation: CASSFLREQYF.

The chain combines TRBV19 with TRBJ2-3; 10 bases fit TRBD1. J gave up 0 bases and V 6 bases, and 3 bases lay outside the gene matches. In germline, CDR1 is LNHDA, CDR2 SQIVND (reference sequence). This CDR3 comprises 15 residues. CDR3 nucleotide sequence: TGTGCCAGTAGGGACAGGGGGGCTAGCACAGATACGCAGTATTTT. This gives the protein CASRDRGASTDTQYF. Full variable domain (outside the CDR3, taken from reference TRBV19 and TRBJ2-3): DGGITQSPKYLFRKEGQNVTLSCEQNLNHDAMYWYRQDPGQGLRLIYYSQIVNDFQKGDIAEGYSVSREKKESFPLTVTSAQKNPTAFYLCASRDRGASTDTQYFGPGTRLTVL.

Only one count was recorded for this clone. The genes are TRBV11-2 and TRBJ2-7, with TRBD2 matching 8 bases. CDR1 SGHAT and CDR2 FQNNGV come from the germline V gene. V dropped 2 bases and J dropped 4; count of bases not matched to a gene: 10. The CDR3 has 16 residues. The CDR3 protein is CASSLRGGLARYEQYF. CDR3 DNA sequence: TGTGCCAGCAGCTTAAGGGGAGGACTAGCCCGGTACGAGCAGTACTTC.

The chain combines TRBV3-1 (or the pseudogene TRBV3-2) with TRBJ2-1; D possibly corresponds to TRBD2 (6 bases). Germline V CDR1 and CDR2: LGHDT, YNNKEL (reference sequence). The CDR3 runs to 14 residues. V was shortened by 5 bases and J by 3 bases, with 11 bases between the two germline ends. CDR3 bases: TGTGCCAGCAGCGGGAGCGGGTTCTACAATGAGCAGTTCTTC. Protein sequence: CASSGSGFYNEQFF.

The V call is TRBV5-6, the J call TRBJ2-5, with 8 bases identical to TRBD1. This CDR3 is built from 13 residues. V trimming: 4 bases; J trimming: 4 bases; junction bases outside the gene matches: 3. Germline CDR1 SGHDT, CDR2 YYEEEE. The CDR3, as DNA: TGTGCCAGCAGCAGCAGGGGGCGAGAGACCCAGTACTTC. Translating it yields CASSSRGRETQYF.

The rearrangement links TRBV7-9 to TRBJ2-7; 12 bases map to TRBD2. The CDR3 sequence is 18 residues long. Germline lookup yields CDR1 SEHNR and CDR2 FQNEAQ (reference sequence). Trimming cost V 4 bases and J 3 bases; bases outside gene matches: 13. The chain's CDR3 is CASSSHYRLAGAHYEQYF. The CDR3 bases are TGTGCCAGCAGCTCTCATTACCGACTAGCGGGAGCTCACTACGAGCAGTACTTC.

This chain uses TRBV5-4 with TRBJ2-5; D perhaps matches TRBD2 (6 bases). CDR1 and CDR2 (germline): SGHNT, YYREEE (reference sequence). This CDR3 contains 14 residues. V lost 3 bases, J lost 3 bases, and 12 bases lay in between. CDR3 residues: CASSSASVKETQYF. CDR3 in DNA: TGTGCCAGCAGCTCTGCTAGCGTAAAAGAGACCCAGTACTTC.

J is TRBJ2-1 and V is TRBV2; D gene unclear. CDR3 size: 15 residues. Trimming shortened V by 4 bases and J by 3 bases, and 13 bases separated the two germline ends. CDR1 is SNHLY, CDR2 FYNNEI, per germline. DNA for the CDR3: TGTGCCAGCAGTGCTAGTCCAAACTTCTACAATGAGCAGTTCTTC. This sequence encodes CASSASPNFYNEQFF.

This chain uses TRBV3-1 (or the pseudogene TRBV3-2) with TRBJ2-1, with D perhaps TRBD1 (5 bases). CDR3 length: 17 amino acids. The V end lost 1 base, the J end lost 1 base, and 14 bases lay between the germline ends. Per germline, CDR1 LGHDT and CDR2 YNNKEL (reference sequence). In nucleotides, the CDR3 is TGTGCCAGCAGCCAAGGGGCAGGGCATGGGTCCTACAATGAGCAGTTCTTC. Its protein is CASSQGAGHGSYNEQFF.

This chain joins TRBV10-3 and TRBJ2-5, with TRBD2 matching 7 bases. Per germline, CDR1 ENHRY and CDR2 SYGVKD. V shed 3 bases, J shed 2 bases, and the junction held 6 bases outside the gene matches. The CDR3 is made up of 15 amino acids. CDR3 amino acids: CAISENGEGQETQYF. CDR3 coding DNA: TGTGCCATCAGTGAAAACGGGGAGGGGCAAGAGACCCAGTACTTC.

The chain has TRBV7-9 and TRBJ2-1, with D perhaps matching TRBD2 (6 bases). CDR1 SEHNR and CDR2 FQNEAQ come from the germline V gene (reference sequence). The CDR3 runs to 15 residues. V lost 4 bases, J lost 4 bases, and 14 bases lay in between. The CDR3 DNA is TGTGCCAGCAGCTGGCGGGGTCTCGGTTACAATGAGCAGTTCTTC. Its translation is CASSWRGLGYNEQFF.

This clone was picked up one time. The chain is built from TRBV6-1 and TRBJ2-2, with 8 bases matching TRBD2. Germline loops: CDR1 MNHNS, CDR2 SASEGT. This CDR3 comprises 17 residues. After removal of 3 bases from V and 1 base from J, the junction contained 7 bases not matched to a gene. The CDR3 DNA reads as TGTGCCAGCAGTGAGATCCTAGCGGGTATGAACACCGGGGAGCTGTTTTTT. Amino acid sequence: CASSEILAGMNTGELFF.